A selection of T cell receptor beta chains follows, all from one sample in a study of blood T cell repertoires in COVID-19. Assay used: immunoSEQ multiplex PCR; TCRdb lists only in-frame clones, some missing. Seen here are 150,000 to 200,000 clones, about 88% observed once, and the top ten hold about 8.4%. Sequencing was carried out using PBMCs or T cells enriched from blood (not recorded which). The receptors originated from a woman younger than 35 who had recovered from COVID-19. CDR3s include the opening cysteine and the closing phenylalanine or tryptophan. D genes are given only for firm matches. Clone size is stated in some rows and not others, as once, few, many or a class when expanded.

>-|TRBV6-5|TRBD2|TRBJ2-7
TGTGCCAGCAGTTACTCTGTCGGACTAGCGGGATACGAGCAGTACTTC
CASSYSVGLAGYEQYF
>-|TRBV5-4|TRBD1|TRBJ2-5
TGTGCCAGCAGCCCTGACCTCGGACAGGAAGAGACCCAGTACTTC
CASSPDLGQEETQYF
>-|TRBV6-5|-|TRBJ1-1
TGTGCCAGCCGACTTAACCTGAACACTGAAGCTTTCTTT
CASRLNLNTEAFF
>-|TRBV28|-|TRBJ1-5
TGTGCCAGCAGTTTAAGGGGGGGCGGCAATCAGCCCCAGCATTTT
CASSLRGGGNQPQHF
>-|TRBV10-3|-|TRBJ2-6
TGTGCCATCAGGACTGACGCGGGGGCCGCCAACGTCCTGACTTTC
CAIRTDAGAANVLTF
>-|TRBV7-2|TRBD2|TRBJ2-7
TGTGCCAGCAGCCGGACTAGCGGGGGGCCTGGCTCCTACGAGCAGTACTTC
CASSRTSGGPGSYEQYF
>-|TRBV7-9|TRBD2|TRBJ2-3
TGTGCCAGCAGCCGTGGACTAGCGGGAGCAGATACGCAGTATTTT
CASSRGLAGADTQYF
>-|TRBV3-1/TRBV3-2|-|TRBJ2-2
TGTGCCAGCAGCCAAGGTAGTCTGGGCCTCTACACCGGGGAGCTGTTTTTT
CASSQGSLGLYTGELFF
>few|TRBV18|-|TRBJ2-5
TGTGCCAGCTCACCACGCGAAGGAGGGACCCAGTACTTC
CASSPREGGTQYF
>-|TRBV13|TRBD1|TRBJ1-1
TGTGCCAGCAGCTCCCCAGGGGGCACTGAAGCTTTCTTT
CASSSPGGTEAFF
>-|TRBV9|-|TRBJ1-3
TGTGCCAGCAGCGTAGATCCCTTCTCTGGAAACACCATATATTTT
CASSVDPFSGNTIYF
>-|TRBV15|TRBD1|TRBJ2-5
TGTGCCACCAGCTATATGCTCTCCGGGACAGGGAAAGAGACCCAGTACTTC
CATSYMLSGTGKETQYF
>once|TRBV7-9|TRBD1|TRBJ2-7
TGTGCCAGCAGCTCTTGGGACAGGGGGACCGAGCAGTACTTC
CASSSWDRGTEQYF